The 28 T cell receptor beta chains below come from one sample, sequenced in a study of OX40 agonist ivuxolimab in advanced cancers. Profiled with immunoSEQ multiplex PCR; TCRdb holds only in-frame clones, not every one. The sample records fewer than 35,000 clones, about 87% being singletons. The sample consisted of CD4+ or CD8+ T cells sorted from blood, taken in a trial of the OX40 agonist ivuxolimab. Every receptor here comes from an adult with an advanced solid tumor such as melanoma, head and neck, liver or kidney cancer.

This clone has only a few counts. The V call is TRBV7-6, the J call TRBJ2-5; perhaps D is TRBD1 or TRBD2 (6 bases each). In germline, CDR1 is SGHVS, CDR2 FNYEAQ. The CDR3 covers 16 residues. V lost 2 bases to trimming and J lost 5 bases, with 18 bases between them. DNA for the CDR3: TGTGCCAGCAGCTTAAGGGGGGCCAGGGTCAGGGAGACCCAGTACTTC. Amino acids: CASSLRGARVRETQYF.

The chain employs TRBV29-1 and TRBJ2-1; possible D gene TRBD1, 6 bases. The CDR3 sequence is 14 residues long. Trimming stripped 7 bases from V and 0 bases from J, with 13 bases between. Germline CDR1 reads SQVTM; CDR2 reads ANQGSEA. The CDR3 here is CSAAGADSYNEQFF. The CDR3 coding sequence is TGCAGCGCCGCAGGGGCCGACTCCTACAATGAGCAGTTCTTC.

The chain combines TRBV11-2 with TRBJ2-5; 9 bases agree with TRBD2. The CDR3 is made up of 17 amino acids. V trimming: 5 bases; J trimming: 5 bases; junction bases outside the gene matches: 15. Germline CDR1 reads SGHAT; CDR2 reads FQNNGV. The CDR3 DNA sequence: TGTGCCAGCAGCCCCCTCGGTGGTAGCGGGGGAGTTGAGACCCAGTACTTC. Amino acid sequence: CASSPLGGSGGVETQYF. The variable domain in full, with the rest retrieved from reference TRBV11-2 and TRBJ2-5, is EAGVAQSPRYKIIEKRQSVAFWCNPISGHATLYWYQQILGQGPKLLIQFQNNGVVDDSQLPKDRFSAERLKGVDSTLKIQPAKLEDSAVYLCASSPLGGSGGVETQYFGPGTRLLVL.

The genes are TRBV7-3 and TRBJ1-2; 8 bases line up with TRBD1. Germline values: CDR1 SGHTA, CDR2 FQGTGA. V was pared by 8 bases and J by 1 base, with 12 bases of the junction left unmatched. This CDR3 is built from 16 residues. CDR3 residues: CASGEQGAHLNYGYTF. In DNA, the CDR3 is TGTGCCAGCGGGGAGCAGGGGGCTCACCTTAACTATGGCTACACCTTC.

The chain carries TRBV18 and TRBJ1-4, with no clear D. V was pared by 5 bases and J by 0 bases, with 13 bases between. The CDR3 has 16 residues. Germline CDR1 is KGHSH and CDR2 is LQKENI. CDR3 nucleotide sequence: TGTGCCAGCTCAACGGGTCCCCAGGCAACTAATGAAAAACTGTTTTTT. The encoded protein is CASSTGPQATNEKLFF.

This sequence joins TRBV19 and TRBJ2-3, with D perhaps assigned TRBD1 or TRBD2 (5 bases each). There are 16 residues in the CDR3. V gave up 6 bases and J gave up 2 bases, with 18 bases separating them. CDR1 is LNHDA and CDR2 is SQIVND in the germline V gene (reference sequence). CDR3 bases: TGTGCCAGTAGCACCGGGGCAACGAGCTACACAGATACGCAGTATTTT. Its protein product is CASSTGATSYTDTQYF.

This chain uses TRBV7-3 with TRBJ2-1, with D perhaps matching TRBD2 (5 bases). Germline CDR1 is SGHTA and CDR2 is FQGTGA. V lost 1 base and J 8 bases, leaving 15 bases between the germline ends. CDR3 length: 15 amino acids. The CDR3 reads CASSLRAAAVHEQFF. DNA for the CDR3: TGTGCCAGCAGCTTAAGGGCAGCGGCCGTTCATGAGCAGTTCTTC.

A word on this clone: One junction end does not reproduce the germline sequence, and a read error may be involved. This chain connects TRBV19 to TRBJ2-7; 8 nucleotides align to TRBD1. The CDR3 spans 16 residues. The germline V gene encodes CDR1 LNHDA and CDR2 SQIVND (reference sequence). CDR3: CASSLGWDRFSNEQYF. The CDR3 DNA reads TGTGCCAGTAGTTTGGGGTGGGACAGGTTCTCCAACGAGCAGTACTTC.

Here the CDR3 reads CASSLEGGTEAFF. CDR3 coding DNA: TGTGCCAGCAGCTTAGAAGGGGGCACTGAAGCTTTCTTT. The chain carries TRBV7-3 and TRBJ1-1, with a tentative D call TRBD1 (6 bases). Trimming left V 2 bases short and J 4 bases short, with 8 bases between. This CDR3 contains 13 residues. Per germline, CDR1 SGHTA and CDR2 FQGTGA.

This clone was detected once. The CDR3 loop reads CASSWTSAASEAFF. For the CDR3, the DNA is TGTGCCAGCAGTTGGACTAGTGCAGCCTCCGAAGCTTTCTTT. This sequence joins TRBV28 and TRBJ1-1; D is ambiguous. This CDR3 contains 14 residues. Germline V gene sequence: CDR1 MDHEN, CDR2 SYDVKM. V gave up 4 bases and J gave up 8 bases, with 17 bases separating them. Based on the CDR3 plus reference TRBV28 and TRBJ1-1, the full variable domain is DVKVTQSSRYLVKRTGEKVFLECVQDMDHENMFWYRQDPGLGLRLIYFSYDVKMKEKGDIPEGYSVSREKKERFSLILESASTNQTSMYLCASSWTSAASEAFFGQGTRLTVV.

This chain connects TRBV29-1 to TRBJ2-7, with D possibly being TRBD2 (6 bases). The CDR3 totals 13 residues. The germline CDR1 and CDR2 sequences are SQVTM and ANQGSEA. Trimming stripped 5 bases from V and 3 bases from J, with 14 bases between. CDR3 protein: CSVLPAGSYEQYF. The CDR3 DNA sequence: TGCAGCGTTCTCCCCGCGGGGAGCTACGAGCAGTACTTC.

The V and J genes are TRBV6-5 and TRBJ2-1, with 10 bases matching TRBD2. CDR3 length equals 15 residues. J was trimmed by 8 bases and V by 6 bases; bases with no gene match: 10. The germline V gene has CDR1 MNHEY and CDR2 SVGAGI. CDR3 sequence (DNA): TGTGCCAGCAGCTCACCGGGACTAGCGAGGGATGAGCAGTTCTTC. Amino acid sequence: CASSSPGLARDEQFF.

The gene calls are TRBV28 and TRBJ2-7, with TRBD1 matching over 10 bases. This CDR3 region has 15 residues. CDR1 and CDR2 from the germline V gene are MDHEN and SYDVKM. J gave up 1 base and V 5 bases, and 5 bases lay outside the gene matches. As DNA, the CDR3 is TGTGCCAGCAGTGTGACAGGGGGCGCTTCCTACGAGCAGTACTTC. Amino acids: CASSVTGGASYEQYF.

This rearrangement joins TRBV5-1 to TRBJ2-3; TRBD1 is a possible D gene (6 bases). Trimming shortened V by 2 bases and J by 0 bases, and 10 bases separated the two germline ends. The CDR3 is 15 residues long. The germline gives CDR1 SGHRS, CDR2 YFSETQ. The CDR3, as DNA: TGCGCCAGCAGCTTACAGGGTAGGAGCACAGATACGCAGTATTTT. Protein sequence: CASSLQGRSTDTQYF.

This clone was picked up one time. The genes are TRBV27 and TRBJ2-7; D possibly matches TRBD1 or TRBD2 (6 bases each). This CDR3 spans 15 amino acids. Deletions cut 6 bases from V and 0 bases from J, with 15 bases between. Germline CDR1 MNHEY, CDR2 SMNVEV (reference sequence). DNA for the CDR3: TGTGCCAGCAGGGGGGGCGTCACACTCTCCTACGAGCAGTACTTC. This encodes CASRGGVTLSYEQYF.

The DNA for the CDR3 is TGTGCCAGCAGTTCCCTGGGGACAGGCTACGAGCAGTACTTC. Its translation is CASSSLGTGYEQYF. V and J are TRBV28 and TRBJ2-7; 8 bases agree with TRBD1. Trimming cost V 4 bases and J 3 bases; bases outside gene matches: 5. Germline CDR1 reads MDHEN; CDR2 reads SYDVKM. The CDR3 loop spans 14 amino acids.

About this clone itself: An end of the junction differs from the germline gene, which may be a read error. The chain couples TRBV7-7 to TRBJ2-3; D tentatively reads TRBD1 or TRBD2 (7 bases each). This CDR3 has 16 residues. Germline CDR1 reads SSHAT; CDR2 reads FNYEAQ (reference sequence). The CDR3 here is CASSLTSQGGTDTQYF. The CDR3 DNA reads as TGTGCTAGCAGCCTGACTAGCCAGGGGGGGACAGATACGCAGTATTTT.

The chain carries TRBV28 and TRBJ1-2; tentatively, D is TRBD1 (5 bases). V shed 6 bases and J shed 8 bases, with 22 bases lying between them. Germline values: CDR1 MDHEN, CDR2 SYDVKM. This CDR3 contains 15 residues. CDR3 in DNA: TGTGCCAGCAGCCAAAACAGGTTATGGCAGTCCGGCTACACCTTC. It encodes CASSQNRLWQSGYTF.

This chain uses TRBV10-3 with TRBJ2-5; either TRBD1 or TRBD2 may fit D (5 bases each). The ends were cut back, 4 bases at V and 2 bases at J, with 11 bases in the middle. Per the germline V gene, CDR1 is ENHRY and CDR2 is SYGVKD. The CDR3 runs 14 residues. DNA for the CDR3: TGTGCCATCAGTGGGCTGGGACGGCAAGAGACCCAGTACTTC. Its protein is CAISGLGRQETQYF.

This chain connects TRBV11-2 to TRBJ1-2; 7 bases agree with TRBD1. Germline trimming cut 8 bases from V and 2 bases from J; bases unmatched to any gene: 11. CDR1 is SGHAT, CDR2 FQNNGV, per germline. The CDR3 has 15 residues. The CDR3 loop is CASGSPGTVNYGYTF. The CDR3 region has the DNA TGTGCCAGCGGCTCACCCGGGACAGTGAACTATGGCTACACCTTC.

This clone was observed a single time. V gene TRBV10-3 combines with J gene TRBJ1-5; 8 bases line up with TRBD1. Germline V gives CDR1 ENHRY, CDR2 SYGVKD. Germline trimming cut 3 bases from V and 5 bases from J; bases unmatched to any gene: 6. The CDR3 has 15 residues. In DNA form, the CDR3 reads TGTGCCATCAGTGAAGGGGGACAGGACTATCAGCCCCAGCATTTT. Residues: CAISEGGQDYQPQHF.

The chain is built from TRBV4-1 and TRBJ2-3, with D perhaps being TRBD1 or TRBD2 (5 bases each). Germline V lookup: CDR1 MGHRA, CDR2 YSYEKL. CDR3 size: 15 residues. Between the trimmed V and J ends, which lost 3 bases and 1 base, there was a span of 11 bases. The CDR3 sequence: CASSHRDGRTDTQYF. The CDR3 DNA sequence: TGCGCCAGCAGCCATCGGGACGGACGCACAGATACGCAGTATTTT.

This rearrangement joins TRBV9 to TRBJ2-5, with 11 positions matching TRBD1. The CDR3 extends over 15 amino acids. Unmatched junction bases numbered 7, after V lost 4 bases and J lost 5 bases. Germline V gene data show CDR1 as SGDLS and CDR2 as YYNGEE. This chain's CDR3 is CASSPRTGGVETQYF. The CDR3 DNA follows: TGTGCCAGCAGCCCCCGGACAGGGGGCGTCGAGACCCAGTACTTC.

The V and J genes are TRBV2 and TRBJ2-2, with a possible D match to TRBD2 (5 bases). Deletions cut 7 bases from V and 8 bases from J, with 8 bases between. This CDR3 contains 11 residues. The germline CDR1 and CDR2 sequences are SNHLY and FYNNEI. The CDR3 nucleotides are TGTGCCAGCACCTCGGGGGGGGAGCTGTTTTTT. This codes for CASTSGGELFF.

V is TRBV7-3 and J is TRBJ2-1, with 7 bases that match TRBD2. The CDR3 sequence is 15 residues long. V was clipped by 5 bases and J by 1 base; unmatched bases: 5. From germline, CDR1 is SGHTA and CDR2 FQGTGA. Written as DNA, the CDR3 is TGTGCCAGCAGCCCCCTAGCGGATTCCTACAATGAGCAGTTCTTC. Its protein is CASSPLADSYNEQFF.

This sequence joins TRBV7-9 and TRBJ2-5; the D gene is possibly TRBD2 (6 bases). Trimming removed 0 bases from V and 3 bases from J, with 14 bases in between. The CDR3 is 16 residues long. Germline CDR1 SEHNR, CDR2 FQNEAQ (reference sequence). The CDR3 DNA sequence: TGTGCCAGCAGCTTAGCGGCGGAGGGTCCAGAAGAGACCCAGTACTTC. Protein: CASSLAAEGPEETQYF.

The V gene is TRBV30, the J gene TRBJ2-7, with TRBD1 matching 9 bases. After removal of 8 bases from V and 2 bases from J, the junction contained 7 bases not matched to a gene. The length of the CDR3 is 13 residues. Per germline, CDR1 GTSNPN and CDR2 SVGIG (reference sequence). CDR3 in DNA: TGTGCCATTGAAGGGGACAGGGCCTACGAGCAGTACTTC. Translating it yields CAIEGDRAYEQYF.

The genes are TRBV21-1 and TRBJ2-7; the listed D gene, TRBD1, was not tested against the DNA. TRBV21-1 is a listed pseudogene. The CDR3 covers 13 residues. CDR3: CASSGGQGYEQYF. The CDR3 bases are TGTGCCAGCAGCGGGGGACAGGGCTACGAGCAGTACTTC.